This paragraph reports one T cell receptor beta chain. Antigen unknown. The data were obtained in a study of identical twins. Template switching created a universal primer site, and the cDNA included unique molecular identifiers. A single record per CDR3 protein comes from TCRdb applying MiXCR to the 5' RACE reads. In the table there are approximately 260,000 distinct CDR3 sequences, roughly 8% of which are singletons. Study-wide results and caveats: Models came in too low on out-of-frame TCR alpha sharing in monozygotic twins. Insertions ran lower in abundant cord blood beta clonotypes, though not in memory repertoires.

This CDR3 comprises 14 residues. V dropped 1 base and J dropped 2 bases, with 12 bases sitting between them. In germline, CDR1 is DFQATT, CDR2 SNEGSKA (reference sequence). Every donor was a healthy Caucasian. This same sample was also part of a study on yellow fever vaccine responses in identical twins.

The sample consisted of CD8+ T cells sorted from blood. The receptor was derived from a woman between 18 and 29 years old in good health. The V gene is TRBV20-1, the J gene TRBJ2-7, with a possible D match to TRBD1 (5 bases). The CDR3 nucleotides are TGCAGTGCTAGAGTATGGGGCGCAGCCTACGAGCAGTACTTC. This codes for CSARVWGAAYEQYF.